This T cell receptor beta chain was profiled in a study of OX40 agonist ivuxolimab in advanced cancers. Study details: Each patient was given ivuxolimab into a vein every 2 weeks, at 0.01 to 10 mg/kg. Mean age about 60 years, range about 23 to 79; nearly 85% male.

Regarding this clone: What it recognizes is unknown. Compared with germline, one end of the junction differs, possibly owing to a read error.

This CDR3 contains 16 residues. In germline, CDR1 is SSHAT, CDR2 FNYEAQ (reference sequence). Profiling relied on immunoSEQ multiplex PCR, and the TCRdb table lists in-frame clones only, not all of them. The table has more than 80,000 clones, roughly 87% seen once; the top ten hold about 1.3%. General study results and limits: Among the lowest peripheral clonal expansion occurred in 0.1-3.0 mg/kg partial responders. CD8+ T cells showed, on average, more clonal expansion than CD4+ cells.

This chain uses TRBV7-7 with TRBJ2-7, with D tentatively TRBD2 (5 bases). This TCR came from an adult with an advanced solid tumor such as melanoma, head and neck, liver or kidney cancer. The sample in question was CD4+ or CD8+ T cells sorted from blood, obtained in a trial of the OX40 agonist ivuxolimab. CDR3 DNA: TGTGCTAGCAGCTTAGGCGGATCCCTATTCGGGGACGAGCAGTACTTC. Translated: CASSLGGSLFGDEQYF.